Listed here is a single T cell receptor (beta chain). Its antigen has not been determined. No much larger clonotype is one base removed from it; base qualities were not supplied. From the germline V gene, CDR1 is SGDLS and CDR2 is YYNGEE. Trimming removed 3 bases from V and 1 base from J; the gene matches leave 5 bases unexplained. The CDR3 starts with the cysteine, ends with the phenylalanine, and has 16 residues. Only the CDR3 part of the read is kept: 48 bases, read in frame from the first base. The data derive from a study of blood T cell repertoires in COVID-19 (dated by TCRdb to about 2020). Background on the whole study: Samples covering the acute and convalescent phases of COVID-19 were provided by collaborators in the United States, Italy and Spain. The material from the prospective study consisted of cDNA or gDNA derived from T cells, B-cell-depleted T cells, or PBMCs. Where HLA class I and class II types were available, the types were taken from metadata supplied by the sample provider, not from assay-based typing. Deeply sampled blood TCRbeta repertoires from subjects exposed to, actively infected with, or recovered from COVID-19 were included in the dataset. The repertoires were released in a freely available public database intended as a resource for research on the immune response to SARS-CoV-2. The sample metadata nearly always contained a de-identified subject ID, COVID-19 status, age in years and sex. The samples were drawn from two sources: the first 160 participants of the ongoing ImmuneRACE study, and over 950 subjects contributed by 6 global collaborators.

Broad study findings and their caveats: How much clinical and demographic metadata was included differed by source and by participant, and the metadata was provided uncurated.

The immunoSEQ Assay, a bias-controlled multiplex PCR, was used to amplify TCRbeta CDR3 regions from genomic DNA. As for how the authors treated the data: Within the assay, amplification of reference gene primers was used to estimate how many nucleated cells each sample contained. To quantify the absolute abundance of each unique TCRbeta CDR3 rearrangement, sequence reads were collapsed and filtered. For each sample, productive Simpson clonality was calculated as the square root of Simpson's diversity index across productive rearrangements. Drawn from immuneACCESS, this table holds only the in-frame rearrangements with V and J called that TCRdb kept. Clones are partly lost; checked studies trace under half to an unresolved V gene and leave the rest unexplained. That table furnishes V, J and clone size, whereas the DNA furnished D and trimming. The sample records around 430,000 clones, 70% to 90% of which are singletons. Roughly 13% of the sample rests with the top ten.

At one collaborating source in Seattle, patients were enrolled during active infection and were followed longitudinally through the course of disease. Collaborating institutions collected whole blood in K2EDTA tubes following their own protocols. For TCRbeta analysis, collaborators shipped samples in one of three forms: frozen whole blood, isolated PBMCs, or DNA extracted from either of those sample types. The source material was peripheral blood. The sequence joins TRBV9 to TRBJ2-2; TRBD1 fits 8 bases in the junction. The sequence was collected from a woman aged 45-65 years with COVID-19, enrolled during active disease. The sequence in DNA is TGTGCCAGCAGCGGATCCGGGACAGGGAACACCGGGGAGCTGTTTTTT. Its amino acids are CASSGSGTGNTGELFF.